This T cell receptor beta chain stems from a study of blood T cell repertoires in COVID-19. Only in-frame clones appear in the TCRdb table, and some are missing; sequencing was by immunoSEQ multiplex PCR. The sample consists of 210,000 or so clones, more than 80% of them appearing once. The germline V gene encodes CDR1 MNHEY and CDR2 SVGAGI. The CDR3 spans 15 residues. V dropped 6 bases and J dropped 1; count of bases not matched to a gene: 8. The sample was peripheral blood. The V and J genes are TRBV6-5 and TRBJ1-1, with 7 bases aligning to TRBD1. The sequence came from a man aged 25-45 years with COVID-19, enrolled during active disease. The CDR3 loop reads CASSNYRGRNTEAFF. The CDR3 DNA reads TGTGCCAGCAGCAACTACAGGGGACGGAACACTGAAGCTTTCTTT.